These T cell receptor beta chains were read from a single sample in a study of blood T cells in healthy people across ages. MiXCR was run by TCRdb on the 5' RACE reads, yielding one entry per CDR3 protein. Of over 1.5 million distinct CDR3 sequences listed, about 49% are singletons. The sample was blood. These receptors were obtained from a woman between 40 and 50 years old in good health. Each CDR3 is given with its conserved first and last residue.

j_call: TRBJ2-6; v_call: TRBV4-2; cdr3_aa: CASSQDGGVGANVLTF
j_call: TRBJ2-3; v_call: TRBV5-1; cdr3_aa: CASSLQGVYSTDTQYF
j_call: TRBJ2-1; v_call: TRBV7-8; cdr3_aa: CASSLKRGDPYNEQFF
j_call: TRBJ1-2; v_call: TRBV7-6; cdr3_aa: CASSLELGFGYTF
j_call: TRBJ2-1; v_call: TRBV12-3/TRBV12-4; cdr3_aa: CASIRWGTYNEQFF
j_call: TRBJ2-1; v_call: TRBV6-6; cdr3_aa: CASSYAPNNEQFF
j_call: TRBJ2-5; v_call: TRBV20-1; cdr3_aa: CSARSIEETQYF
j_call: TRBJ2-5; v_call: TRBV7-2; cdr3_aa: CASTPGRIQETQYF
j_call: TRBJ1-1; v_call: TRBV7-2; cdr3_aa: CASSSLQGAEAFF
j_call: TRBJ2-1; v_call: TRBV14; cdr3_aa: CASSPEGGMGGYEQFF
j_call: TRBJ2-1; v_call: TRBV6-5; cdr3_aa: CASSYSSGGNEQFF
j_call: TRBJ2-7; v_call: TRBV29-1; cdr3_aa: CNVDGTGGGTYEQYF
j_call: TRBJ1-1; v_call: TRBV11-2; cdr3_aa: CASSSYRVLNTEAFF
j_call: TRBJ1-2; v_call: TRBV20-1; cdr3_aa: CSASWQGRVANYGYTF
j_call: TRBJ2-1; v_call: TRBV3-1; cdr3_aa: CASSQDQRGAGGNNEQFF
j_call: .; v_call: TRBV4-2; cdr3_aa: CASSQPLERGEQYF
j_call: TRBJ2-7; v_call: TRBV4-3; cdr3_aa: CASSQEHSAYEQYF
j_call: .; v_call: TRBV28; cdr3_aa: CASRGQGVSPDEQYF
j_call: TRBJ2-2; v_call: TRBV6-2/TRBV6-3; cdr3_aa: CASSPLAGVFANTGELFF
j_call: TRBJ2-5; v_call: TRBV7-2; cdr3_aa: CASSRDSGVAQYF
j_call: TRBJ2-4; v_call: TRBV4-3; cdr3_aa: CASSQFFGSYEQCF
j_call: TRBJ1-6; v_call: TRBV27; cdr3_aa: CASSLSIWGQGTYNSPLHF
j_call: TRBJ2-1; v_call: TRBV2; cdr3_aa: CASSELGTSGGHEQFF
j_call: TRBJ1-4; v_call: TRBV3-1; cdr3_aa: CASSQLATNEKLFF
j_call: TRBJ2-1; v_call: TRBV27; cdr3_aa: CASSFAGGGSYNEQFF
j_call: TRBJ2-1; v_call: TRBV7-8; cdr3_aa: CASSQRDELFF
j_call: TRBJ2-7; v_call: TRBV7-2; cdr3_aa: CASRPGRTPSSYEQYF
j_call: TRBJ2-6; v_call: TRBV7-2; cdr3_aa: CASSVVRGRDSSGANVLTF
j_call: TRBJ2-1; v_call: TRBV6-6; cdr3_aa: CASSYRKQFF
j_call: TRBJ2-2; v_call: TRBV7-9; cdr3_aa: CASSLMAGTGELFF
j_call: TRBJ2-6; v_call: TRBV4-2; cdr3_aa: CASSQATGGAGANVLTF
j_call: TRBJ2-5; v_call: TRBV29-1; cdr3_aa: CSVEASGGVSNEQYF
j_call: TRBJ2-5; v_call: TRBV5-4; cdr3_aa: CASSTGQLKQETQYF
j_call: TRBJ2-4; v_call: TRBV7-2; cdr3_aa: CASSPYSAGDTRAKNIRYF
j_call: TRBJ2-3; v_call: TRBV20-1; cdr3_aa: CSAREPGLAGGPLVGDTQYF
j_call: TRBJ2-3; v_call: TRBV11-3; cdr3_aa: CASSHTGSPDTQYF
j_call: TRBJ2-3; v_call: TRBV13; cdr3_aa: CASSPDRGGGADTQYF
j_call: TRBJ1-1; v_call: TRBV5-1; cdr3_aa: CASSNGGGSEAFF
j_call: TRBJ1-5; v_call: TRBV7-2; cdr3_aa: CASTLRSREPQHF
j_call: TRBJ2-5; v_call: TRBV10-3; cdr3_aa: CAISVSANQETQYF
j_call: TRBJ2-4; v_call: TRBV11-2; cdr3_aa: CASSFGTSEGGNIQYF
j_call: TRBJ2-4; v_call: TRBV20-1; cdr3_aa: CSARAEGRGTAKNIQYF
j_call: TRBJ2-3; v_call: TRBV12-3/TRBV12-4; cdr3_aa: CASSLLRADTQYF
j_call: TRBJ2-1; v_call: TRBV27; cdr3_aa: CASTGLAGGRDEQFF
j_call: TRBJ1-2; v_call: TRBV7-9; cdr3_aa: CASTLNPDTNYGYTF
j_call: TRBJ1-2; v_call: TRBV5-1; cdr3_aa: CASSLDGRTYYGYTF
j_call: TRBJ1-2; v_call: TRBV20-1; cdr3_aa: CSADEGGQGYGYTF
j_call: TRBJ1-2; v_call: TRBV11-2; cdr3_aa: CASSLEQYYGYTF
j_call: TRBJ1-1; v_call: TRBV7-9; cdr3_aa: CASSPPTGTEAFF
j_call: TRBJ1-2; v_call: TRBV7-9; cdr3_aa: CASSLAGRYGYTF